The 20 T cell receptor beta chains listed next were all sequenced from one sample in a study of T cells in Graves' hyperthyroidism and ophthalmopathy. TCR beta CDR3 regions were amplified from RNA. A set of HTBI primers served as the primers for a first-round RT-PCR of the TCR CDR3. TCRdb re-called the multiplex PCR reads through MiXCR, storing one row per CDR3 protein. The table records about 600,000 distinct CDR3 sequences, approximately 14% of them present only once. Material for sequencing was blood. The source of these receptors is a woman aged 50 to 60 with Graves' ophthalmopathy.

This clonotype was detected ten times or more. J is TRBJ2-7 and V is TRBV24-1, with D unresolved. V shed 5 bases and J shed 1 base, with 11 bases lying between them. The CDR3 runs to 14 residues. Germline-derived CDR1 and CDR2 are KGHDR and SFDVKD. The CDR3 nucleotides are TGTGCCACCAGTGCGGGTGCTACGTCCTACGAGCAGTACTTC. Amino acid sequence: CATSAGATSYEQYF.

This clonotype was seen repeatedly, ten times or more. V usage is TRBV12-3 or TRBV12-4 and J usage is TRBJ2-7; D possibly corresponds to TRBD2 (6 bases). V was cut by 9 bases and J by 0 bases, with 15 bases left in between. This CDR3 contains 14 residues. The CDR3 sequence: CASKRDSFSYEQYF. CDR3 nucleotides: TGTGCCAGTAAGAGGGACTCCTTCTCCTACGAGCAGTACTTC.

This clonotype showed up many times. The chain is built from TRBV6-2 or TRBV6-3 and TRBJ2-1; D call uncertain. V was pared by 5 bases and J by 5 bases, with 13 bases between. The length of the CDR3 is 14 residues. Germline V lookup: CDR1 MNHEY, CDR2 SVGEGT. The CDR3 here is CASSDLNPHNEQFF. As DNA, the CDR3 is TGTGCCAGCAGTGACCTAAATCCTCACAATGAGCAGTTCTTC.

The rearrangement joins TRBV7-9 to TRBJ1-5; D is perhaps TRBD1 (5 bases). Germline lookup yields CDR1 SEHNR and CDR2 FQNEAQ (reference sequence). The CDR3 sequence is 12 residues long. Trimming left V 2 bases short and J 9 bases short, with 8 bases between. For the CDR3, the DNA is TGTGCCAGCAGCTTAAGGGGTGCGCCCCAGCATTTT. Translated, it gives CASSLRGAPQHF.

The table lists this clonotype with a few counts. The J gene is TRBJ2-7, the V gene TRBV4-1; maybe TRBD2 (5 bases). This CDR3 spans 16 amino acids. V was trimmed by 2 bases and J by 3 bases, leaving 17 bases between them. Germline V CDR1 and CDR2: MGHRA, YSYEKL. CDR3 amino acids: CASSQPGVETGYEQYF. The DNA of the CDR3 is TGCGCCAGCAGCCAACCCGGGGTCGAGACGGGCTACGAGCAGTACTTC.

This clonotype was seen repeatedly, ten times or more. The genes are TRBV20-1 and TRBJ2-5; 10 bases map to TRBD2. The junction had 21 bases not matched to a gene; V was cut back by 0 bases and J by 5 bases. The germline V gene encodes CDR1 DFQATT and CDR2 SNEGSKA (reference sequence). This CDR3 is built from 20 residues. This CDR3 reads CSAREPSPILAGASTETQYF. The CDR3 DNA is TGCAGTGCTAGAGAACCCTCCCCCATTCTAGCGGGAGCGAGTACGGAGACCCAGTACTTC.

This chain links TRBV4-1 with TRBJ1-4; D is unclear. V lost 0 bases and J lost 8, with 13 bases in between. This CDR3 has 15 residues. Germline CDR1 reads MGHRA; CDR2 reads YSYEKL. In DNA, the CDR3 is TGCGCCAGCAGCCAAGATGAAGGGCGGATCGAAAAACTGTTTTTT. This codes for CASSQDEGRIEKLFF.

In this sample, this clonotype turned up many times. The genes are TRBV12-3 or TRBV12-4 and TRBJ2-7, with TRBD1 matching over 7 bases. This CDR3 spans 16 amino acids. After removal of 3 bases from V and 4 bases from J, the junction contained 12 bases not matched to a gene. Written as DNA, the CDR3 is TGTGCCAGCAGTTTCCCGCGAGGGGGCACCCATTACGAGCAGTACTTC. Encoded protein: CASSFPRGGTHYEQYF.

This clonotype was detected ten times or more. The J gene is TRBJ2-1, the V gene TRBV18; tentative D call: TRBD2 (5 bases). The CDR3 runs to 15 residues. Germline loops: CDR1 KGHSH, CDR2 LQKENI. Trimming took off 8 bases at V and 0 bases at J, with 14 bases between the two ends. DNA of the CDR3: TGTGCCAGCAGCCCTCTGGCGGGCTCCTACAATGAGCAGTTCTTC. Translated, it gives CASSPLAGSYNEQFF.

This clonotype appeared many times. This CDR3 is CASSGTGYGYTF. In DNA, the CDR3 is TGTGCCAGCAGCGGGACAGGCTATGGCTACACCTTC. V and J are TRBV28 and TRBJ1-2, with TRBD1 matching over 8 bases. V gave up 6 bases and J gave up 4 bases; unmatched junction bases: 1. The CDR3 loop spans 12 amino acids. Germline CDR1 is MDHEN and CDR2 is SYDVKM.

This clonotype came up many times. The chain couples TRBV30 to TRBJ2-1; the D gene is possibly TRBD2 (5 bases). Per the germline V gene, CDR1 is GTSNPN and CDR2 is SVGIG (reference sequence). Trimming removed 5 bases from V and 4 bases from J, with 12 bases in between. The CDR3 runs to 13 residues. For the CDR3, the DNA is TGTGCCTGGGAGCGGACGGATTACAATGAGCAGTTCTTC. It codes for CAWERTDYNEQFF.

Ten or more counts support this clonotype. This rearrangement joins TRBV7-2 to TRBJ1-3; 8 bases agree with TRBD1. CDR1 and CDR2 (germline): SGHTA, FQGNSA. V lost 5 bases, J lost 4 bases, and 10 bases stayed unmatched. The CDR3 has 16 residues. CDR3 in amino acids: CASSPTRTGSGNTIYF. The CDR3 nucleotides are TGTGCCAGCAGCCCGACCCGGACAGGGAGCGGAAACACCATATATTTT.

In DNA form, the CDR3 reads TGTGCCAGCAGCTTAGGGTTTCGGTGGGGGACTAGTCCTTCCTACAATGAGCAGTTCTTC. Translated: CASSLGFRWGTSPSYNEQFF. This chain links TRBV11-3 with TRBJ2-1; 8 nucleotides agree with TRBD2. The germline V gene encodes CDR1 SGHNT and CDR2 YENEEA. The CDR3 loop spans 20 amino acids. J was trimmed by 1 base and V by 1 base; bases with no gene match: 15.

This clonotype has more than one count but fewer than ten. CDR3 loop: CASTLGGSGSLGEQYF. Written as DNA, the CDR3 is TGTGCCAGCACACTCGGTGGCAGCGGGAGTCTCGGCGAGCAGTACTTC. The V gene is TRBV6-1, the J gene TRBJ2-7, with 8 bases lining up with TRBD2. The CDR3 spans 16 residues. Unmatched junction bases numbered 17, after V lost 7 bases and J lost 6 bases. CDR1 is MNHNS and CDR2 is SASEGT in the germline V gene.

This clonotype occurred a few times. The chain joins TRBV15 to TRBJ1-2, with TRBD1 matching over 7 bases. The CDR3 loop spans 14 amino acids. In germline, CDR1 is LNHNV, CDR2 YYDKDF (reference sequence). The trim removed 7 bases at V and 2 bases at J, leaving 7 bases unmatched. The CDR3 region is CATTPRGGNYGYTF. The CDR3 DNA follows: TGTGCCACCACCCCGAGAGGGGGCAACTATGGCTACACCTTC.

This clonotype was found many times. CDR3 bases: TGTGCCAGCAGTGAACACCCTGAAGCTTTCTTT. Translation gives CASSEHPEAFF. This chain uses TRBV2 with TRBJ1-1, with no clear D. V lost 2 bases to trimming and J lost 6 bases, with 4 bases between them. The CDR3 sequence is 11 residues long. Germline loops: CDR1 SNHLY, CDR2 FYNNEI.

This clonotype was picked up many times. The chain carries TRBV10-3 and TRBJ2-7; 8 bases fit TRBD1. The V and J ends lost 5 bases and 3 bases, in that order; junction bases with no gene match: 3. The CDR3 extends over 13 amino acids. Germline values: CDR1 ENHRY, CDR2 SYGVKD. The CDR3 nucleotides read TGTGCCATCAGTTTGGGACAGGACTACGAGCAGTACTTC. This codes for CAISLGQDYEQYF.

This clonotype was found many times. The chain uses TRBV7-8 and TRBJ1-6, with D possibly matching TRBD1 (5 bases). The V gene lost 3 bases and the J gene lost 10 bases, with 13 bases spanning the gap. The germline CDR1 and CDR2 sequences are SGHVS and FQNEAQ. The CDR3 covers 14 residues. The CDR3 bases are TGTGCCAGCAGCTTTTCTGGGGCAGAGTCACCCCTCCACTTT. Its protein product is CASSFSGAESPLHF.

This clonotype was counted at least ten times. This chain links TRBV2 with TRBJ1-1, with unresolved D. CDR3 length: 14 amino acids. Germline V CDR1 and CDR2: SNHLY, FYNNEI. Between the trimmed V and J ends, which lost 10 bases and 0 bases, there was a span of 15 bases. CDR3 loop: CATRPAGMNTEAFF. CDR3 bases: TGTGCCACCCGCCCAGCAGGTATGAACACTGAAGCTTTCTTT. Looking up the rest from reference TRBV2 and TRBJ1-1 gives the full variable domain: EPEVTQTPSHQVTQMGQEVILRCVPISNHLYFYWYRQILGQKVEFLVSFYNNEISEKSEIFDDQFSVERPDGSNFTLKIRSTKLEDSAMYFCATRPAGMNTEAFFGQGTRLTVV.

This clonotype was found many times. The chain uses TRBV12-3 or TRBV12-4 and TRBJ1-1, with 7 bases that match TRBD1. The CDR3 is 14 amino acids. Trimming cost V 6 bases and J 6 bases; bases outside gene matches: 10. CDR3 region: CASRVKGAVSEAFF. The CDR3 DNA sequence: TGTGCCAGCAGGGTGAAGGGGGCGGTTTCTGAAGCTTTCTTT.